Presented here are 15 T cell receptor beta chains from one specimen sequenced in a study of metastatic and nonmetastatic thyroid tumors. TCRdb reprocessed the PCR reads via MiXCR. The table has 30,000 to 35,000 clones, roughly 18% seen once. Patients were all untreated before their thyroid surgery. Input material: blood. Every receptor here comes from a female donor with papillary thyroid cancer or a benign thyroid nodule (not recorded which). Some clones in this sample may be carry-over from other donors' samples.

V gene TRBV6-1 combines with J gene TRBJ1-2; TRBD1 matches at 9 bases. The CDR3 length is 15 residues. V gave up 5 bases and J gave up 4 bases; unmatched junction bases: 8. The germline gives CDR1 MNHNS, CDR2 SASEGT. This chain's CDR3 is CASSPGQGSSYGYTF. The CDR3 region has the DNA TGTGCCAGCAGTCCAGGACAGGGGTCGTCCTATGGCTACACCTTC.

The table lists this clone with many counts. This sequence joins TRBV20-1 and TRBJ2-3, with TRBD1 matching 12 bases. The germline gives CDR1 DFQATT, CDR2 SNEGSKA (reference sequence). The CDR3 length is 19 residues. With 1 base clipped from V and 1 base from J, the junction kept 12 bases outside the gene matches. CDR3 amino acids: CSARGPGQGAVVGTDTQYF. CDR3 nucleotide sequence: TGCAGTGCTAGAGGCCCGGGACAGGGGGCCGTCGTAGGCACAGATACGCAGTATTTT.

A word on this clone: One end of the junction does not line up with germline, which may come from a read error. This chain connects TRBV28 to TRBJ2-1; 11 bases align to TRBD2. CDR3 length: 16 amino acids. CDR1 MDHEN and CDR2 SYDVKM come from the germline V gene. The CDR3 is CVSSPGIAGGRDEQFF. CDR3 nucleotides: TGTGTCAGCAGTCCCGGAATAGCGGGAGGGCGGGATGAGCAGTTCTTC.

This clone occurred many times. The chain recombines TRBV3-1 with TRBJ1-1; maybe TRBD1 (5 bases). The CDR3 length is 12 residues. Germline V gives CDR1 LGHDT, CDR2 YNNKEL (reference sequence). V was clipped by 1 base and J by 8 bases, with 8 bases between them. CDR3 DNA sequence: TGTGCCAGCAGCCAAGCGAGACAGGAAGCTTTCTTT. Protein product: CASSQARQEAFF. Complete variable domain (other parts from reference TRBV3-1 and TRBJ1-1): DTAVSQTPKYLVTQMGNDKSIKCEQNLGHDTMYWYKQDSKKFLKIMFSYNNKELIINETVPNRFSPKSPDKAHLNLHINSLELGDSAVYFCASSQARQEAFFGQGTRLTVV.

This clone was seen ten or more times. The chain has TRBV7-2 and TRBJ2-1; D unresolved. The CDR3 consists of 13 residues. Trimming took 5 bases from V and 13 from J, leaving 18 bases between them. Germline CDR1 reads SGHTA; CDR2 reads FQGNSA. The CDR3 region is CASSTSPPKVQFF. The CDR3 nucleotides read TGTGCCAGCAGCACATCACCCCCAAAGGTTCAGTTCTTC.

This clone was seen repeatedly, ten times or more. The chain uses TRBV27 and TRBJ1-1; no clear D gene. This CDR3 has 13 residues. Trimming pared 0 bases from V and 3 bases from J, leaving 5 bases between. CDR1 is MNHEY, CDR2 SMNVEV, per germline (reference sequence). The CDR3 loop reads CASSLSLYTEAFF. In DNA, the CDR3 is TGTGCCAGCAGTTTATCCTTGTACACTGAAGCTTTCTTT.

Comment on this clone: The junction differs from germline at one of its ends, possibly a read error. The chain carries TRBV12-3 or TRBV12-4 and TRBJ1-2; 8 bases map to TRBD1. There are 14 residues in the CDR3. Written as DNA, the CDR3 is TGTACCAGCAGTCCAGGGGGCGTACTCTACGGCTACACCTTC. As protein: CTSSPGGVLYGYTF.

This clone was recorded at least ten times. The V call is TRBV4-1, the J call TRBJ2-3; 7 positions agree with TRBD2. The germline CDR1 and CDR2 sequences are MGHRA and YSYEKL. This CDR3 has 19 residues. The V gene end was trimmed by 3 bases and the J gene end by 3 bases; junction bases not matched to a gene: 18. The CDR3 protein is CASSHLPASKWEGTDTQYF. The CDR3 DNA follows: TGCGCCAGCAGCCATCTCCCGGCCTCAAAGTGGGAGGGAACAGATACGCAGTATTTT.

This clone was seen a few times. It may be a read error: a sequence one base away is much more abundant. The chain is built from TRBV5-1 and TRBJ1-1; no clear D gene. Germline assignment: CDR1 SGHRS and CDR2 YFSETQ. The CDR3 runs to 14 residues. The CDR3 reads CSTRIQDSNTEAFF. The CDR3 coding sequence is TGCTCCACACGGATCCAGGACTCGAACACTGAAGCTTTCTTT.

This clone is medium-sized within its sample. The chain couples TRBV12-3 or TRBV12-4 to TRBJ2-7, with TRBD1 as a possible D gene (6 bases). Trimming stripped 5 bases from V and 1 base from J, with 12 bases between. The CDR3 has 14 residues. The CDR3 reads CASSPDRQSYEQYF. The CDR3 nucleotides are TGTGCCAGCAGTCCGGACAGACAATCCTACGAGCAGTACTTC.

Concerning this clone: One junction end does not reproduce the germline sequence, and a read error may be involved. The CDR3 loop is CVSSLAGAGCNSPHEQYF. The CDR3 DNA reads TGTGTCAGCAGCTTAGCGGGGGCTGGATGTAATTCCCCCCACGAGCAGTACTTC. The V gene is TRBV7-2, the J gene TRBJ2-7; TRBD2 matches at 9 bases. Germline CDR1 is SGHTA and CDR2 is FQGNSA. The CDR3 totals 18 residues.

The sample holds many counts of this clone. The chain joins TRBV11-1 to TRBJ1-1; D is ambiguous. The V gene lost 5 bases and the J gene lost 0 bases, with 10 bases spanning the gap. The germline V gene has CDR1 SGHAT and CDR2 FQDESV (reference sequence). The CDR3 sequence is 14 residues long. The CDR3, as DNA: TGTGCCAGCAGCCCTAATGTCTTGAACACTGAAGCTTTCTTT. This sequence encodes CASSPNVLNTEAFF.

This clone was seen repeatedly, ten times or more. This chain joins TRBV12-3 or TRBV12-4 and TRBJ2-5; 7 nucleotides line up with TRBD2. V shed 5 bases and J 5 bases; nucleotides not matched to a gene: 5. This CDR3 has 13 amino acids. As DNA, the CDR3 is TGTGCCAGCAGTACCGGACTAGTTGAGACCCAGTACTTC. Its protein is CASSTGLVETQYF.

Comment on this clone: This same CDR3 is encoded by further DNA sequences in the sample. V usage is TRBV18 and J usage is TRBJ2-5; D may match TRBD1 or TRBD2 (5 bases each). This CDR3 is 18 amino acids long. Germline V gene data show CDR1 as KGHSH and CDR2 as LQKENI. V was trimmed by 2 bases and J by 2 bases, leaving 21 bases between them. The CDR3 loop reads CASSPASRTGGRQETQYF. The CDR3 bases are TGTGCCAGCTCACCAGCCTCCCGGACTGGGGGACGGCAAGAGACCCAGTACTTC.

The sample holds many counts of this clone. This chain uses TRBV7-3 with TRBJ2-1, with D possibly matching TRBD2 (6 bases). V was shortened by 0 bases and J by 9 bases, with 9 bases between the two germline ends. The CDR3 consists of 13 residues. From germline, CDR1 is SGHTA and CDR2 FQGTGA. CDR3 loop: CASSLTRGPEQFF. CDR3 bases: TGTGCCAGCAGCTTAACGCGGGGCCCTGAGCAGTTCTTC.